The clone carrying this TCR beta chain was detected many times. The entry originates in a study of T-cell reconstitution after alpha-beta-depleted transplantation in children. During its preparation, the TCRbeta library received unique molecular identifiers. TCRdb re-analysed the PCR reads in MiXCR, keeping a single row per CDR3 protein. The top ten clones hold roughly 2.5% of a sample with over 300,000 distinct CDR3 sequences, approximately 10% of them seen once. CDR3 length equals 15 residues. The V gene's germline CDR1 is SGDLS and CDR2 YYNGEE. Between the trimmed V and J ends, which lost 3 bases and 0 bases, there was a span of 13 bases.

The starting material was PBMCs from the stem cell graft donor, obtained from the stem cell graft. The rearrangement joins TRBV9 to TRBJ2-7; no firm D call. This TCR was recovered from a human donor who donated a stem cell graft to a child with acute lymphoblastic leukemia. CDR3 residues: CASSETYRPSYEQYF. The CDR3 DNA is TGTGCCAGCAGCGAAACTTATCGCCCCTCCTACGAGCAGTACTTC.